The entry below gives a single TCR beta chain sequence along with its context. The CDR3 consists of 18 residues. V lost 4 bases, J lost 4 bases, and 25 bases lay in between. TCRdb fed the 5' RACE reads into MiXCR, producing one record per CDR3 protein. Of roughly 750,000 distinct CDR3 sequences in the sample, roughly 20% were seen once. The entry originates in a study of identical twins. These data also formed part of another study, on T cells expressing NK-cell markers. Turning to that study: Researchers report these clonotypes also headed the CD3+CD56-NKG2C+ fraction in a handful of donors.

Material for sequencing was PBMCs. J is TRBJ1-2 and V is TRBV12-3 or TRBV12-4; maybe TRBD1 (6 bases). The sequence was collected from a woman younger than 35 in good health. The CDR3 nucleotides read TGTGCCAGCAGTTCTCTGGGGTCTGTGATGGGGGCTCTCTATGGCTACACCTTC. Its translation is CASSSLGSVMGALYGYTF.